What follows describes a single TCR beta chain. No antigen is known for it. Its ends do not fully match the called genes, so a read error is possible. This sample is drawn from a study of blood T cells in healthy people across ages (dated by TCRdb to between 2014 and 2016). About the study as a whole: In model experiments, template switching captured roughly one uniquely barcoded TCR beta cDNA molecule for every two T cells. The donors were divided into four age groups: young (average approximately 15 years), middle-aged (almost 40), aged (62) and long-lived (82). Age-related changes in TCR beta repertoire diversity were measured in the study by deep sequencing normalized with unique cDNA molecular identifiers. Donors of different ages were randomly distributed across sequencing lanes to avoid experimental bias. Using the same blood draw, the study looked at two additional independent replicas of 1 million unique cDNA reads for two donors, one aged 18 to 30 and the other aged 80 or older. Study-wide conclusions, independent of this receptor: Because profiling used bulk unsorted PBMCs, naive and antigen-experienced compartments could not be compared conclusively. The CMV infection status of donors was not known, potentially confounding age-related changes in expanded clonotypes. Total diversity estimates from one million sequenced T cells were considered lower bounds and underestimates. Observed TCR beta diversity per million T cells fell roughly linearly with age, and a significant reduction was already apparent by age roughly 40. Compared with the aged group, the long-lived group had more naive CD4+ T cells, fewer expanded clones and increased TCR diversity, suggesting age selection. A strong correlation was found between observed TCR beta diversity and the percentage of naive T cells measured by flow cytometry.

Receptor amplification or capture employed 5' RACE. The sequencer listed for this sample is Illumina HiSeq 2500. The second PCR ran for roughly 7 to 12 cycles and used a J-beta primer mix along with a sample-barcoded 5' primer. A template-switch 5' adaptor carrying 12 random nucleotides introduced a unique molecular identifier onto each TCR beta cDNA molecule. Each sample yielded at least 3 million CDR3-containing paired-end reads. First-strand cDNA was synthesized from all RNA with the Mint cDNA synthesis kit, primed by a TRBC-specific oligonucleotide. Following uracil-DNA glycosylase treatment, a first 18-cycle PCR with universal primers M1SS and BC2_uni_R was performed on all cDNA. In the paper's pipeline: Normalization of each sample was performed by random selection of 1 million high-quality reads, each carrying a distinct molecular identifier. Reads with shared molecular identifiers were discarded instead of being binned into consensus sequences. CDR3 identification, clonotype clustering and error correction used MiTCR with a Q25 quality threshold and the strictest error-elimination algorithm. A nonparametric unseen species model with Euler transformation was used to estimate lower-bound total TCR beta diversity. The raw public data were reprocessed by TCRdb itself: fastp quality trimming at Q25, MiXCR clonotype calling, in-frame beta chains only. Rows matching on CDR3 protein sequence are summarized as one entry with the most common DNA and genes. It is TCRdb's table, rather than the study itself, that gives the V and J calls and clone size. This sample gives some 710,000 distinct CDR3 sequences in total; 46% of them show up just once. Jointly, the top ten make up around 18% of the sample.

The donors were some 39 Caucasian individuals from Russia, aged roughly 6 to 90 years, who were systemically healthy. Each donor gave around 9.8 milliliters of peripheral blood, collected into EDTA-treated Vacutainer tubes. PBMCs were isolated by Ficoll-Paque density-gradient centrifugation, with at least 6.5 million obtained per sample. Total RNA, at least 5 micrograms per sample, was extracted from PBMCs with Trizol reagent. The percentages of naive CD45RAhigh/CD27high T cells were determined by flow cytometry on a PBMC aliquot from every donor. The CDR3 runs 18 residues from the cysteine to the phenylalanine. Only the CDR3 DNA stays, 54 bases, in frame from base 1. As encoded in the germline V gene, CDR1 is SGHDN while CDR2 is FVKESK.

This clonotype originated in a man older than 75 in good health. Sequenced material: blood. The chain uses TRBV14 and TRBJ1-6; the D gene assignment is ambiguous. CDR3 loop: CASSGRASSRSYNSPPHF. The DNA reads TGTGCCAGCAGCGGCCGGGCCTCCAGCAGGTCCTATAATTCACCCCCCCACTTT.